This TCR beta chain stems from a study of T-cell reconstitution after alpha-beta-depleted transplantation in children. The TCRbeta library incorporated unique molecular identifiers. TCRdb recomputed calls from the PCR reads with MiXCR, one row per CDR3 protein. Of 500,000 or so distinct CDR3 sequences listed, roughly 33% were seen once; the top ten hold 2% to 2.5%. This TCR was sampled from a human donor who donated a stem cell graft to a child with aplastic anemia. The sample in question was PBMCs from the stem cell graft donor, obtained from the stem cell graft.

Here the CDR3 reads CASSLLLREAWFF. The DNA for the CDR3 is TGTGCCAGCAGCTTGCTACTTCGTGAAGCTTGGTTCTTT. V and J are TRBV7-2 and TRBJ1-1, with D unclear. The CDR3 length is 13 residues. Germline CDR1 is SGHTA and CDR2 is FQGNSA. Deletions cut 3 bases from V and 14 bases from J, with 19 bases between. The full variable domain, its missing parts supplied by reference TRBV7-2 and TRBJ1-1, is GAGVSQSPSNKVTEKGKDVELRCDPISGHTALYWYRQSLGQGLEFLIYFQGNSAPDKSGLPSDRFSAERTGGSVSTLTIQRTQQEDSAVYLCASSLLLREAWFFGQGTRLTVV.